Below, 29 T cell receptor beta chains from the same sample are listed, as sequenced in a study of blood T cell repertoires in COVID-19. Profiling relied on immunoSEQ multiplex PCR, and the TCRdb table lists in-frame clones only, not all of them. This sample has approximately 220,000 clones, with about 83% found just once. The sample comprised PBMCs or T cells enriched from blood (not recorded which). These receptors were collected from a woman aged 40 to 50 who had recovered from COVID-19.

The chain couples TRBV9 to TRBJ1-2; D not resolved. Germline CDR1 reads SGDLS; CDR2 reads YYNGEE. V gave up 5 bases and J gave up 13 bases, with 24 bases separating them. The CDR3 consists of 14 residues. DNA of the CDR3: TGTGCCAGCAGAGTGAACTCGGGGTCCGGGGAAGTCACCTTC. Translating gives CASRVNSGSGEVTF.

This chain uses TRBV15 with TRBJ2-1; D may be TRBD2 (6 bases). The CDR3 spans 16 residues. From germline, CDR1 is LNHNV and CDR2 YYDKDF (reference sequence). V was shortened by 3 bases and J by 5 bases, with 17 bases between the two germline ends. In DNA, the CDR3 is TGTGCCACCAGCAGTCTGGACGGGAGTATCCACAATGAGCAGTTCTTC. Translated, it gives CATSSLDGSIHNEQFF.

The chain carries TRBV6-5 and TRBJ1-1, with a weak D call TRBD1 (5 bases). V lost 5 bases and J 1 base, leaving 8 bases between the germline ends. Germline assignment: CDR1 MNHEY and CDR2 SVGAGI. This CDR3 is 13 amino acids long. This CDR3 is CASSQRGNTEAFF. The CDR3 bases are TGTGCCAGCAGTCAAAGGGGGAACACTGAAGCTTTCTTT.

The gene calls are TRBV30 and TRBJ1-2; 10 bases match TRBD1. The germline V gene encodes CDR1 GTSNPN and CDR2 SVGIG (reference sequence). This CDR3 is 16 amino acids long. Trimming took 0 bases from V and 2 from J; bases not matched to a gene: 6. The CDR3, as DNA: TGTGCCTGGAGTGTACCGGGACAGGGGATAAACTATGGCTACACCTTC. It codes for CAWSVPGQGINYGYTF.

This clone was observed a single time. The chain carries TRBV5-4 and TRBJ2-1, with TRBD2 matching 9 bases. V shed 0 bases and J 5 bases; nucleotides not matched to a gene: 3. The CDR3 spans 15 residues. Germline assignment: CDR1 SGHNT and CDR2 YYREEE (reference sequence). The CDR3 DNA follows: TGTGCCAGCAGCTTGGCACAGCGGGAGGACAATGAGCAGTTCTTC. Translating gives CASSLAQREDNEQFF.

V and J are TRBV23-1 and TRBJ2-6, with D uncertain. TRBV23-1 is an ORF for which the function is uncertain. V lost 1 base and J lost 4, with 5 bases in between. This CDR3 is 14 amino acids long. The CDR3 reads CASSQFSGANVLTF. CDR3 DNA sequence: TGCGCCAGCAGTCAATTCTCCGGGGCCAACGTCCTGACTTTC.

The chain combines TRBV7-2 with TRBJ2-1; 8 bases match TRBD2. Germline V CDR1 and CDR2: SGHTA, FQGNSA. The CDR3 is made up of 14 amino acids. V lost 3 bases and J lost 5; bases outside the gene matches: 3. The CDR3 DNA is TGTGCCAGCAGCTTTAGCGGGATAAACAATGAGCAGTTCTTC. Amino acid sequence: CASSFSGINNEQFF.

The gene calls are TRBV12-5 and TRBJ2-3, with no clear D. V was clipped by 5 bases and J by 4 bases, with 4 bases between them. From germline, CDR1 is LGHNT and CDR2 FRNRAP. CDR3 size: 11 residues. This CDR3 reads CASGPADTQYF. The CDR3 DNA follows: TGTGCTAGTGGTCCGGCAGATACGCAGTATTTT.

V gene TRBV9 combines with J gene TRBJ2-1; 10 bases align to TRBD2. CDR1 and CDR2 (germline): SGDLS, YYNGEE. V shed 4 bases and J 12 bases; nucleotides not matched to a gene: 13. The CDR3 consists of 15 residues. The CDR3 protein is CASSTGTSDPPGQFF. The CDR3, as DNA: TGTGCCAGCAGCACCGGGACTAGCGATCCTCCGGGGCAGTTCTTC.

The V gene is TRBV19, the J gene TRBJ1-2; D not resolved. Germline CDR1 LNHDA, CDR2 SQIVND (reference sequence). The germline V and J ends were trimmed by 7 bases and 2 bases, with 5 bases remaining between them. The CDR3 totals 11 residues. The CDR3 nucleotides read TGTGCCAGTAAGGAGAACTATGGCTACACCTTC. Its translation: CASKENYGYTF.

The rearrangement joins TRBV12-5 to TRBJ2-2; TRBD1 might be the D (6 bases). Germline V gene data show CDR1 as LGHNT and CDR2 as FRNRAP. This CDR3 has 15 amino acids. Trimming cost V 1 base and J 1 base, with 7 bases left between them. CDR3 sequence reads: CASGLGTVNTGELFF. The CDR3 region has the DNA TGTGCTAGTGGTTTGGGGACAGTGAACACCGGGGAGCTGTTTTTT.

The rearrangement uses TRBV11-2 and TRBJ2-3; 10 nucleotides agree with TRBD2. CDR1 and CDR2 (germline): SGHAT, FQNNGV. The length of the CDR3 is 15 residues. V shed 5 bases, J shed 4 bases, and the junction held 6 bases outside the gene matches. Written as DNA, the CDR3 is TGTGCCAGCAGCCCCGGGCTAGCGGGAGCAGATACGCAGTATTTT. Translation: CASSPGLAGADTQYF.

This clone was seen once. The V gene is TRBV7-6, the J gene TRBJ2-2; 10 bases are shared with TRBD1. J lost 2 bases, V lost 6 bases, and 3 bases had no gene match. The CDR3 consists of 15 residues. Germline CDR1 SGHVS, CDR2 FNYEAQ. CDR3 coding DNA: TGTGCCAGCAGTTCGACAGGGGGCAACACCGGGGAGCTGTTTTTT. Encoded protein: CASSSTGGNTGELFF.

The V gene is TRBV6-2 or TRBV6-3, the J gene TRBJ2-2; tentative D call: TRBD1 (5 bases). The V gene lost 1 base and the J gene lost 2 bases, with 8 bases spanning the gap. The germline V gene encodes CDR1 MNHEY and CDR2 SVGEGT. The CDR3 is made up of 15 amino acids. CDR3 in amino acids: CASSYLTGNTGELFF. As DNA, the CDR3 is TGTGCCAGCAGTTACTTAACAGGAAACACCGGGGAGCTGTTTTTT.

This clone was seen only once. This rearrangement joins TRBV27 to TRBJ2-1; perhaps TRBD2 as D (6 bases). The V gene's germline CDR1 is MNHEY and CDR2 SMNVEV (reference sequence). V was cut by 3 bases and J by 6 bases, with 12 bases left in between. The CDR3 runs 14 residues. The DNA for the CDR3 is TGTGCCAGCAGTTTCGGTAGGGGAGGCAATGAGCAGTTCTTC. This sequence encodes CASSFGRGGNEQFF.

In its sample, this clone was seen many times. The V and J genes are TRBV2 and TRBJ1-2; perhaps TRBD1 as D (6 bases). There are 13 residues in the CDR3. CDR1 and CDR2 from the germline V gene are SNHLY and FYNNEI. With 4 bases removed from V and 6 bases from J, the gap between germline ends came to 12 bases. The CDR3 loop reads CASSGRAGDGYTF. Here the CDR3 DNA reads TGTGCCAGCAGTGGGCGTGCAGGGGATGGCTACACCTTC.

The J gene is TRBJ2-1, the V gene TRBV5-1, with TRBD2 matching 10 bases. V gave up 4 bases and J gave up 8 bases; unmatched junction bases: 12. The CDR3 sequence is 16 residues long. Germline loops: CDR1 SGHRS, CDR2 YFSETQ. The CDR3 DNA follows: TGCGCCAGCAGCCTCCAGCTAGCGGGAGTAGGGGATGAGCAGTTCTTC. Residues: CASSLQLAGVGDEQFF. Variable domain in full (rest from reference TRBV5-1 and TRBJ2-1): KAGVTQTPRYLIKTRGQQVTLSCSPISGHRSVSWYQQTPGQGLQFLFEYFSETQRNKGNFPGRFSGRQFSNSRSEMNVSTLELGDSALYLCASSLQLAGVGDEQFFGPGTRLTVL.

This chain connects TRBV11-3 to TRBJ1-2; D may be TRBD1 (6 bases). The CDR3 has 12 residues. Germline CDR1 and CDR2: SGHNT and YENEEA. Trimming took off 5 bases at V and 7 bases at J, with 11 bases between the two ends. CDR3 in DNA: TGTGCCAGCAGCCCCGGACAGCCTGGCTACACCTTC. This codes for CASSPGQPGYTF.

This chain uses TRBV9 with TRBJ1-5; TRBD1 matches at 7 bases. Germline assignment: CDR1 SGDLS and CDR2 YYNGEE. The CDR3 covers 15 residues. Germline trimming cut 3 bases from V and 2 bases from J; bases unmatched to any gene: 5. The CDR3 region has the DNA TGTGCCAGCAGCGCACAGGGGCTGGGCAATCAGCCCCAGCATTTT. Translating gives CASSAQGLGNQPQHF.

The rearrangement links TRBV5-8 to TRBJ2-2, with 8 bases matching TRBD1. CDR1 is SGHTS, CDR2 YDEGEE, per germline. This CDR3 is 16 amino acids long. J lost 3 bases, V lost 4 bases, and 8 bases had no gene match. The CDR3 sequence: CASSRMTGADTGELFF. CDR3 coding DNA: TGTGCCAGCAGCCGCATGACAGGGGCGGACACCGGGGAGCTGTTTTTT.

The V call is TRBV14, the J call TRBJ1-2; 7 nucleotides agree with TRBD1. CDR3 length equals 13 residues. V gave up 4 bases and J gave up 6 bases; unmatched junction bases: 5. Germline CDR1 reads SGHDN; CDR2 reads FVKESK. CDR3 sequence reads: CASSPRQGDGYTF. The CDR3 nucleotides are TGTGCCAGCAGCCCCCGACAGGGTGATGGCTACACCTTC.

The genes are TRBV11-3 and TRBJ2-1, with 10 bases that match TRBD2. After removal of 0 bases from V and 9 bases from J, the junction contained 11 bases not matched to a gene. This CDR3 region has 17 residues. CDR1 is SGHNT, CDR2 YENEEA, per germline. The CDR3, as DNA: TGTGCCAGCAGCTTAGAGGCAGCGGGAGGGCCGAGTCCTGAGCAGTTCTTC. Protein sequence: CASSLEAAGGPSPEQFF.

This clone has just a few counts. The chain recombines TRBV5-4 with TRBJ1-1; D is undetermined. The V end lost 1 base, the J end lost 3 bases, and 4 bases lay between the germline ends. The length of the CDR3 is 12 residues. Germline lookup yields CDR1 SGHNT and CDR2 YYREEE (reference sequence). In nucleotides, the CDR3 is TGTGCCAGCAGCTTGCATGACACTGAAGCTTTCTTT. This encodes CASSLHDTEAFF.

This chain uses TRBV19 with TRBJ1-2; D call uncertain. The ends were cut back, 3 bases at V and 4 bases at J, with 12 bases in the middle. Per the germline V gene, CDR1 is LNHDA and CDR2 is SQIVND (reference sequence). This CDR3 region has 14 residues. The CDR3 coding sequence is TGTGCCAGTAGTATTTACGCCGCCGGCTATGGCTACACCTTC. Translated: CASSIYAAGYGYTF.

The V gene is TRBV7-7, the J gene TRBJ2-6; 8 bases fit TRBD2. V was pared by 5 bases and J by 2 bases, with 8 bases of the junction left unmatched. The CDR3 is 17 residues long. CDR1 SSHAT and CDR2 FNYEAQ come from the germline V gene (reference sequence). CDR3 nucleotides: TGTGCCAGCAGCCCGGCCTGGACTAGCACTGGGGCCAACGTCCTGACTTTC. This gives the protein CASSPAWTSTGANVLTF.

The J gene is TRBJ2-7, the V gene TRBV9, with D perhaps TRBD1 (5 bases). The CDR3 is 13 residues long. The germline gives CDR1 SGDLS, CDR2 YYNGEE. V was shortened by 0 bases and J by 2 bases, with 6 bases between the two germline ends. In DNA form, the CDR3 reads TGTGCCAGCAGCGTAGGACAGACCTACGAGCAGTACTTC. Protein: CASSVGQTYEQYF.

The chain links TRBV2 to TRBJ1-1; no firm D call. V was clipped by 5 bases and J by 8 bases, with 18 bases between them. The CDR3 covers 14 residues. Germline CDR1 is SNHLY and CDR2 is FYNNEI. The CDR3 DNA is TGTGCCAGCAGTACTATTCCGGGTATCGAGGAAGCTTTCTTT. Its protein product is CASSTIPGIEEAFF.

The chain recombines TRBV13 with TRBJ2-7; tentative D call: TRBD1 (6 bases). Trimming left V 8 bases short and J 2 bases short, with 13 bases between. Per germline, CDR1 PRHDT and CDR2 FYEKMQ (reference sequence). This CDR3 comprises 13 residues. CDR3 in amino acids: CASSGQWTYEQYF. CDR3 DNA sequence: TGTGCCAGCTCCGGACAGTGGACCTACGAGCAGTACTTC.

The chain recombines TRBV2 with TRBJ2-4; possibly TRBD2 for D (5 bases). Germline loops: CDR1 SNHLY, CDR2 FYNNEI. V was clipped by 7 bases and J by 2 bases, with 9 bases between them. This CDR3 comprises 13 residues. CDR3 residues: CASNSGTKNIQYF. The CDR3 nucleotides read TGTGCCAGCAACTCGGGGACCAAAAACATTCAGTACTTC.